The 3 T cell receptor beta chains below all came from one sample that was sequenced in a study of Ad26.COV2.S vaccination and SARS-CoV-2 variants. Clones were read by immunoSEQ multiplex PCR, and TCRdb kept only the in-frame ones, dropping some. The table lists about 480,000 clones, around 88% of them singletons. Sample treatment: about 20 received Ad26.COV2.S at low or high dose, single or two shots; roughly five received placebo; per-sample allocation not given. At day 63 after the first vaccine or placebo injection, samples were drawn. The sequencing used peripheral blood, collected in a trial of Ad26.COV2.S vaccine versus placebo. All receptors come from a person aged 18-60 years who received the Ad26.COV2.S COVID-19 vaccine or a placebo.

V usage is TRBV19 and J usage is TRBJ2-1; 15 bases map to TRBD2. Germline CDR1 is LNHDA and CDR2 is SQIVND (reference sequence). This CDR3 has 14 residues. Unmatched junction bases numbered 4, after V lost 6 bases and J lost 10 bases. This CDR3 is CASSGLAGGREQFF. The DNA for the CDR3 is TGTGCCAGTAGCGGACTAGCGGGAGGGAGGGAGCAGTTCTTC.

The gene calls are TRBV6-5 and TRBJ2-3; TRBD1 matches at 10 bases. Germline V gene lookup returns CDR1 MNHEY and CDR2 SVGAGI. The junction had 2 bases not matched to a gene; V was cut back by 2 bases and J by 3 bases. CDR3 length equals 15 residues. The CDR3 DNA follows: TGTGCCAGCAGTTACGGGGGACAGGGGACAGATACGCAGTATTTT. Protein product: CASSYGGQGTDTQYF.

The chain has TRBV28 and TRBJ1-6; tentative D call: TRBD1 (5 bases). Germline CDR1 MDHEN, CDR2 SYDVKM. The CDR3 consists of 11 residues. Deletions cut 7 bases from V and 14 bases from J, with 12 bases between. CDR3 sequence reads: CASTSGGALHF. CDR3 nucleotide sequence: TGTGCCAGCACCTCGGGGGGGGCCCTCCACTTT.